This is a list of T cell receptor beta chains from one sample in a study of CD8 T cells in ankylosing spondylitis. MiXCR was run by TCRdb on the 5' RACE reads, yielding one entry per CDR3 protein. The repertoire holds about 480,000 distinct CDR3 sequences, with 17% as singletons. Sequencing was performed on blood, either unsorted or a sorted T cell fraction (not recorded which). The receptor source for this set is a male donor with ankylosing spondylitis. CDR3s include the opening cysteine and the closing phenylalanine or tryptophan. A D gene is named only where the DNA matches it firmly. The size field is filled for only some rows; it gives once, few, many or a size class.

abundance,d_gene,j_gene,v_gene,CDR3aa,CDR3nt
-,TRBD1,TRBJ2-7,TRBV18,CASSPPGTGFYEQYF,TGTGCCAGCTCACCACCCGGGACAGGGTTTTACGAGCAGTACTTC
-,-,TRBJ1-1,TRBV4-3,CASSQEVRGKTEAFF,TGCGCCAGCAGCCAAGAGGTTCGGGGGAAGACTGAAGCTTTCTTT
many,TRBD1,TRBJ1-1,TRBV10-3,CAISVGTGTEAFF,TGTGCCATCAGTGTTGGGACAGGGACTGAAGCTTTCTTT
-,-,TRBJ2-1,TRBV6-2/TRBV6-3,CASSRQSAEQFF,TGTGCCAGCAGCCGACAGAGTGCGGAGCAGTTCTTC
-,TRBD1,TRBJ2-5,TRBV12-3/TRBV12-4,CASSSPDRGQETQYF,TGTGCCAGCAGTTCACCCGACAGGGGACAAGAGACCCAGTACTTC
few,-,TRBJ2-1,TRBV20-1,CSAPTTVGGNEQFF,TGCAGTGCTCCCACCACGGTAGGAGGGAATGAGCAGTTCTTC
-,TRBD2,TRBJ2-1,TRBV7-8,CASSLESGLAGVEQFF,TGTGCCAGCAGCTTAGAGTCCGGACTAGCGGGAGTTGAGCAGTTCTTC
few,-,TRBJ1-5,TRBV12-3/TRBV12-4,CASSLPNDQPQHF,TGTGCCAGCAGTTTACCCAATGATCAGCCCCAGCATTTT
-,-,TRBJ2-7,TRBV10-2,CASSDRNYEQYF,TGCGCCAGCAGTGACAGAAACTACGAGCAGTACTTC
-,TRBD1,TRBJ2-2,TRBV11-2,CASSLDKGQGNTGELFF,TGTGCCAGCAGCTTAGATAAGGGACAGGGAAACACCGGGGAGCTGTTTTTT
-,-,TRBJ2-1,TRBV9,CASSALGEPYNEQFF,TGTGCCAGCAGCGCTCTCGGCGAACCCTACAATGAGCAGTTCTTC
-,-,TRBJ1-1,TRBV7-9,CASIGVLNTEAFF,TGTGCCAGCATTGGGGTCCTGAACACTGAAGCTTTCTTT
few,-,TRBJ2-2,TRBV20-1,CSAREGGKNTGELFF,TGCAGTGCTAGAGAGGGAGGAAAAAACACCGGGGAGCTGTTTTTT
few,TRBD1,TRBJ2-7,TRBV15,CATKPGQGSHLINF,TGTGCCACCAAACCGGGACAGGGGTCCCACCTAATAAACTTC
-,-,TRBJ2-5,TRBV24-1,CATSDSGKETQYF,TGTGCCACCAGTGATTCAGGAAAAGAGACCCAGTACTTC
few,TRBD1,TRBJ1-5,TRBV6-2/TRBV6-3,CASRSRTGLDQPQHF,TGTGCCAGCAGAAGCCGGACAGGGCTCGATCAGCCCCAGCATTTT
few,-,TRBJ2-2,TRBV4-2,CASSAGLAGELFF,TGTGCCAGCAGCGCCGGGTTGGCCGGGGAGCTGTTTTTT
few,TRBD1,TRBJ1-2,TRBV20-1,CSARDLTGGPGYTF,TGCAGTGCTAGAGATTTGACAGGGGGGCCTGGCTACACCTTC
few,-,TRBJ2-5,TRBV12-3/TRBV12-4,CASSLGPAQETQYF,TGTGCCAGCAGTTTGGGGCCGGCACAAGAGACCCAGTACTTC
few,-,TRBJ2-1,TRBV7-3,CASSPAGGSYNEQFF,TGTGCCAGCAGCCCTGCCGGCGGTTCCTACAATGAGCAGTTCTTC
-,-,TRBJ1-3,TRBV28,CASSSPGSGGGNTIYF,TGTGCCAGCAGTTCCCCCGGGAGCGGCGGTGGAAACACCATATATTTT
many,TRBD1,TRBJ2-4,TRBV6-1,CASSPRDSKNIQYF,TGTGCCAGCAGTCCCCGGGACAGCAAAAACATTCAGTACTTC
few,-,TRBJ1-5,TRBV28,CASSLGPGRGNQPQHF,TGTGCCAGCAGTTTAGGCCCCGGGAGAGGCAATCAGCCCCAGCATTTT
-,-,TRBJ2-1,TRBV11-2,CASSFSDRSWQFF,TGTGCCAGCAGCTTTAGTGACCGGTCTTGGCAGTTCTTC
many,-,TRBJ1-2,TRBV12-3/TRBV12-4,CASSLGSGGYTF,TGTGCCAGCAGTTTAGGGTCGGGGGGCTACACCTTC
few,TRBD1,TRBJ1-5,TRBV28,CASSLPVGQILGNQPQHF,TGTGCCAGCAGTCTTCCTGTGGGACAGATTTTAGGCAATCAGCCCCAGCATTTT
-,TRBD1,TRBJ1-1,TRBV7-9,CASSLATPGGTEAFF,TGTGCCAGCAGCTTGGCAACACCAGGGGGCACTGAAGCTTTCTTT
few,TRBD2,TRBJ2-1,TRBV29-1,CSVDEAGGYNEQFF,TGCAGCGTTGACGAAGCGGGAGGTTACAATGAGCAGTTCTTC
-,TRBD1,TRBJ2-5,TRBV5-1,CASSFRDREVTQYF,TGCGCCAGCAGCTTCAGGGACAGGGAGGTGACCCAGTACTTC
few,-,TRBJ2-1,TRBV5-1,CASSGTNNEQFF,TGCGCCAGCAGTGGGACCAACAATGAGCAGTTCTTC
few,TRBD2,TRBJ2-1,TRBV5-1,CASRVGLAGAAGYNEQFF,TGCGCCAGCAGGGTGGGGCTAGCGGGAGCGGCGGGCTACAATGAGCAGTTCTTC
few,-,TRBJ1-1,TRBV11-1,CASSHIKGTVGLMNTEAFF,TGTGCCAGCAGTCATATAAAAGGGACCGTTGGCCTCATGAACACTGAAGCTTTCTTT
-,-,TRBJ1-1,TRBV20-1,CSAREGGPEAFF,TGCAGTGCTAGAGAGGGAGGACCTGAAGCTTTCTTT
many,-,TRBJ2-3,TRBV5-6,CASSLIGTDTQYF,TGTGCCAGCAGCTTGATAGGGACGGATACGCAGTATTTT
-,TRBD1,TRBJ2-6,TRBV6-1,CASSTRTGSSGANVLTF,TGTGCCAGCAGCACCCGGACAGGGAGCTCTGGGGCCAACGTCCTGACTTTC
few,TRBD2,TRBJ2-2,TRBV20-1,CSASGPGETSGVTGELFF,TGCAGTGCTAGTGGCCCAGGGGAGACTAGCGGGGTTACCGGGGAGCTGTTTTTT
-,TRBD1,TRBJ2-3,TRBV7-2,CASSRRGQGTDTQYF,TGTGCCAGCAGCCGCAGGGGACAGGGGACAGATACGCAGTATTTT